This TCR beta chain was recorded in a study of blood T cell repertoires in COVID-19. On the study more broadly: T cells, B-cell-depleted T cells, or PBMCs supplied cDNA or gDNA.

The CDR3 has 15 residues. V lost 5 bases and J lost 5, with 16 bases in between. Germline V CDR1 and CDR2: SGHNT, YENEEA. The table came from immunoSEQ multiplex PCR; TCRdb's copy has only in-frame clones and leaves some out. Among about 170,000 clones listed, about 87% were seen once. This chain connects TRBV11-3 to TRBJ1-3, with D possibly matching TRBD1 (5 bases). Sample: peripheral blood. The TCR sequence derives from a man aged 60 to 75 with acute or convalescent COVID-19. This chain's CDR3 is CASSLGDFGRNTIYF. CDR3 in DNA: TGTGCCAGCAGCCTCGGGGACTTTGGACGAAACACCATATATTTT.